This passage covers 25 T cell receptor beta chains from one sample sequenced in a study of PD-1 blockade in classical Hodgkin lymphoma. Sequenced by immunoSEQ multiplex PCR; TCRdb stores in-frame clones only, minus some. The sample records some 26,000 clones, 84% being singletons. Relapses following autologous stem cell transplantation were seen in all patients, with brentuximab vedotin exposure varying. Magnetic depletion of unwanted cells isolated CD4+ T cells from thawed PBMCs. The material sequenced was CD4+ T cells from blood, taken at baseline. Receptors were obtained from a human donor with classical Hodgkin lymphoma.

This clone showed up just a few times. The sample has other DNA sequences that encode this CDR3 too. The chain carries TRBV27 and TRBJ1-2, with 11 nucleotides matching TRBD1. Germline CDR1 reads MNHEY; CDR2 reads SMNVEV (reference sequence). The V gene end was trimmed by 4 bases and the J gene end by 3 bases; junction bases not matched to a gene: 4. The CDR3 sequence is 15 residues long. The CDR3: CASSSRTGGDYGYTF. CDR3 nucleotides: TGTGCCAGCAGTTCCAGGACAGGGGGCGACTATGGCTACACCTTC.

V usage is TRBV25-1 and J usage is TRBJ1-4; no firm D call. The CDR3 has 11 amino acids. The V gene's germline CDR1 is MGHDK and CDR2 SYGVNS. V shed 4 bases and J shed 8 bases, with 5 bases lying between them. This CDR3 reads CASSVEEKLFF. The CDR3 nucleotides are TGTGCCAGCAGTGTAGAAGAAAAACTGTTTTTT.

This sequence joins TRBV7-3 and TRBJ2-3; TRBD1 agrees at 12 bases. V lost 6 bases to trimming and J lost 5 bases; unmatched junction nucleotides: 6. The germline V gene encodes CDR1 SGHTA and CDR2 FQGTGA. This CDR3 is 15 amino acids long. The CDR3 nucleotides are TGTGCCAGCAGAACCGGGACAGGGGGCCAAGATACGCAGTATTTT. Its translation: CASRTGTGGQDTQYF.

This clone was counted a single time. The chain carries TRBV6-6 and TRBJ2-7, with 10 bases matching TRBD1. This CDR3 comprises 15 residues. Germline CDR1 MNHNY, CDR2 SVGAGI (reference sequence). The V and J ends lost 6 bases and 3 bases, in that order; junction bases with no gene match: 8. As DNA, the CDR3 is TGTGCCAGCAGACGGACAGGGGGACCAATCTACGAGCAGTACTTC. Its protein product is CASRRTGGPIYEQYF.

The CDR3 loop is CASSTRFEQYF. As DNA, the CDR3 is TGTGCCAGCAGTACTCGGTTCGAGCAGTACTTC. This rearrangement joins TRBV27 to TRBJ2-7; D remains ambiguous. Germline V CDR1 and CDR2: MNHEY, SMNVEV (reference sequence). V lost 5 bases, J lost 6 bases, and 8 bases lay in between. The CDR3 sequence is 11 residues long.

This rearrangement joins TRBV7-2 to TRBJ1-5; D remains ambiguous. V was cut by 1 base and J by 7 bases, with 14 bases left in between. The CDR3 spans 15 residues. Germline loops: CDR1 SGHTA, CDR2 FQGNSA. As DNA, the CDR3 is TGTGCCAGCAGCTTAGTATCGAACACGGGACAGCCCCAGCATTTT. Translated, it gives CASSLVSNTGQPQHF.

The chain links TRBV7-2 to TRBJ2-5, with TRBD2 as a possible D gene (6 bases). V lost 5 bases and J 4 bases, leaving 17 bases between the germline ends. The CDR3 is made up of 15 amino acids. Germline-derived CDR1 and CDR2 are SGHTA and FQGNSA. The CDR3 nucleotides read TGTGCCAGCAGCCCCCCTCGGAGGGAGGCAGAGACCCAGTACTTC. Translation: CASSPPRREAETQYF.

V usage is TRBV7-9 and J usage is TRBJ1-5; 7 positions agree with TRBD1. This CDR3 region has 13 residues. Looked up from germline, CDR1 is SEHNR and CDR2 is FQNEAQ (reference sequence). The J segment lost 5 bases and the V segment lost 5 bases, leaving 3 bases of the junction unmatched. CDR3 sequence (DNA): TGTGCCAGCAGCGGAACAGGGGATCAGCCCCAGCATTTT. The encoded protein is CASSGTGDQPQHF.

This chain uses TRBV5-1 with TRBJ2-7; 8 bases are shared with TRBD1. The CDR3 has 15 amino acids. Germline CDR1 is SGHRS and CDR2 is YFSETQ. The V gene end was trimmed by 4 bases and the J gene end by 1 base; junction bases not matched to a gene: 7. CDR3 amino acids: CASSPGQGGSYEQYF. The DNA for the CDR3 is TGCGCCAGCAGCCCCGGACAGGGCGGGTCCTACGAGCAGTACTTC.

The CDR3 here is CASSLRQGTEAFF. Written as DNA, the CDR3 is TGTGCCAGCAGCCTACGACAGGGCACTGAAGCTTTCTTT. This chain joins TRBV5-8 and TRBJ1-1, with TRBD1 matching over 7 bases. V lost 4 bases, J lost 4 bases, and 4 bases stayed unmatched. This CDR3 has 13 amino acids. The V gene's germline CDR1 is SGHTS and CDR2 YDEGEE.

V gene TRBV2 combines with J gene TRBJ2-3; D not certain. Trimming shortened V by 7 bases and J by 0 bases, and 11 bases separated the two germline ends. The CDR3 has 14 amino acids. Germline-derived CDR1 and CDR2 are SNHLY and FYNNEI. The CDR3 region is CASMERVSTDTQYF. The CDR3 DNA reads TGTGCCAGCATGGAGAGAGTTAGCACAGATACGCAGTATTTT.

V is TRBV7-3 and J is TRBJ2-1, with 11 bases matching TRBD2. This CDR3 comprises 15 residues. The germline gives CDR1 SGHTA, CDR2 FQGTGA. V gave up 5 bases and J gave up 2 bases; unmatched junction bases: 2. The CDR3 loop reads CASSTGLAAYNEQFF. The CDR3, as DNA: TGTGCCAGCAGCACGGGACTAGCGGCCTACAATGAGCAGTTCTTC.

This clone was detected a few times. The rearrangement uses TRBV2 and TRBJ1-4; D remains ambiguous. The V and J ends lost 7 bases and 5 bases respectively, with 8 bases between them. The CDR3 totals 12 residues. Germline V gene sequence: CDR1 SNHLY, CDR2 FYNNEI. The CDR3 sequence is CASTTRNEKLFF. The CDR3 coding sequence is TGTGCCAGCACCACTCGCAATGAAAAACTGTTTTTT.

The gene calls are TRBV11-3 and TRBJ2-5; 8 nucleotides match TRBD1. The CDR3 is 14 residues long. V shed 5 bases and J 1 base; nucleotides not matched to a gene: 3. Germline lookup yields CDR1 SGHNT and CDR2 YENEEA. The CDR3 nucleotides are TGTGCCAGCAGCGCTGGGACAGGCCAAGAGACCCAGTACTTC. The encoded protein is CASSAGTGQETQYF.

The chain joins TRBV5-1 to TRBJ1-5; D is perhaps TRBD1 (5 bases). This CDR3 is built from 15 residues. With 4 bases removed from V and 3 bases from J, the gap between germline ends came to 14 bases. Germline loops: CDR1 SGHRS, CDR2 YFSETQ. The CDR3 sequence is CASSPSGQFNQPQHF. The CDR3, as DNA: TGCGCCAGCAGCCCCTCAGGGCAGTTCAATCAGCCCCAGCATTTT.

The chain joins TRBV10-3 to TRBJ2-5, with 8 bases matching TRBD2. The CDR3 runs 15 residues. CDR1 is ENHRY and CDR2 is SYGVKD in the germline V gene. V trimming: 8 bases; J trimming: 2 bases; junction bases outside the gene matches: 10. The CDR3 reads CAIAAAGGEQETQYF. The CDR3 DNA is TGTGCCATCGCGGCGGCGGGGGGCGAACAAGAGACCCAGTACTTC.

V is TRBV18 and J is TRBJ1-4; TRBD1 is a possible D gene (5 bases). V shed 2 bases and J shed 8 bases, with 18 bases lying between them. CDR3 length: 16 amino acids. CDR1 KGHSH and CDR2 LQKENI come from the germline V gene. CDR3 residues: CASSPSGGAGGEKLFF. In DNA form, the CDR3 reads TGTGCCAGCTCACCAAGTGGCGGAGCTGGGGGAGAAAAACTGTTTTTT.

This chain joins TRBV29-1 and TRBJ2-7; 9 bases map to TRBD1. The CDR3 runs to 14 residues. Germline V gene lookup returns CDR1 SQVTM and CDR2 ANQGSEA. The trim removed 4 bases at V and 3 bases at J, leaving 7 bases unmatched. The CDR3 loop reads CSVGGQGTYYEQYF. CDR3 DNA sequence: TGCAGCGTTGGCGGACAGGGGACTTACTACGAGCAGTACTTC.

The rearrangement joins TRBV28 to TRBJ1-2; a weak D match, TRBD1 (6 bases). This CDR3 is built from 14 residues. CDR1 MDHEN and CDR2 SYDVKM come from the germline V gene. The V end was cut by 3 bases, the J end by 5 bases, with 13 bases between. In DNA form, the CDR3 reads TGTGCCAGCAGTTTCGGTGACAGGTTTTATGGCTACACCTTC. Protein product: CASSFGDRFYGYTF.

V is TRBV2 and J is TRBJ1-2; D not certain. Trimming removed 6 bases at V and 4 bases at J, with 15 bases between. Germline V gives CDR1 SNHLY, CDR2 FYNNEI. This CDR3 comprises 14 residues. CDR3 coding DNA: TGTGCCAGCAGCGAGAATCCGGAGCCCTATGGCTACACCTTC. Translating it yields CASSENPEPYGYTF.

This clone was found a few times. The rearrangement joins TRBV18 to TRBJ1-5; D ambiguous. Germline loops: CDR1 KGHSH, CDR2 LQKENI. CDR3 length: 12 residues. V was trimmed by 4 bases and J by 4 bases, leaving 5 bases between them. The CDR3 region is CASSLVNQPQHF. In nucleotides, the CDR3 is TGTGCCAGCTCACTTGTGAATCAGCCCCAGCATTTT.

The chain joins TRBV5-1 to TRBJ2-5, with D possibly being TRBD1 (6 bases). V shed 4 bases and J shed 1 base, with 11 bases lying between them. CDR3 length equals 14 residues. Germline loops: CDR1 SGHRS, CDR2 YFSETQ. CDR3 sequence: CASSGGTLQETQYF. DNA for the CDR3: TGCGCCAGCAGCGGTGGGACACTCCAAGAGACCCAGTACTTC.

The CDR3 reads CASAPSGRNTGELFF. Written as DNA, the CDR3 is TGTGCCAGCGCCCCTAGCGGTAGGAACACCGGGGAGCTGTTTTTT. This chain links TRBV11-3 with TRBJ2-2; 7 bases align to TRBD2. Germline CDR1 and CDR2: SGHNT and YENEEA. The junction had 7 bases not matched to a gene; V was cut back by 8 bases and J by 1 base. The CDR3 has 15 amino acids.

V usage is TRBV11-2 and J usage is TRBJ1-2; no reliable D call. V was cut by 6 bases and J by 1 base, with 3 bases left in between. The CDR3 spans 11 residues. Per the germline V gene, CDR1 is SGHAT and CDR2 is FQNNGV. The CDR3 DNA follows: TGTGCCAGCAGACTTAACTATGGCTACACCTTC. Residues: CASRLNYGYTF.

This rearrangement joins TRBV5-1 to TRBJ2-1; 7 bases fit TRBD2. Trimming removed 5 bases from V and 6 bases from J; junction bases left unmatched: 11. The CDR3 runs to 15 residues. Germline CDR1 is SGHRS and CDR2 is YFSETQ. The CDR3 loop is CASSYSGPLFNEQFF. CDR3 bases: TGCGCCAGCAGTTATAGCGGGCCCCTTTTCAATGAGCAGTTCTTC.